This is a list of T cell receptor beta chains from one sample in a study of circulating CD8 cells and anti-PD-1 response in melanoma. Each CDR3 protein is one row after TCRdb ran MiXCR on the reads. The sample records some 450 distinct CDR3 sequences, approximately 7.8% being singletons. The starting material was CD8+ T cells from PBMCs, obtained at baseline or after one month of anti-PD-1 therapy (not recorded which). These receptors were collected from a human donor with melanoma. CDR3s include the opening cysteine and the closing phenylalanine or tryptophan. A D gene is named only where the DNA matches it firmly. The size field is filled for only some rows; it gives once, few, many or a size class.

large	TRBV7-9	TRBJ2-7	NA	TGTGCCAGCAGCTTAGTTTTGACGGGGCTTTTGGACGAGCAGTACTTC	CASSLVLTGLLDEQYF
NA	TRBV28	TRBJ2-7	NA	TGTGCCAGCAGTCTCAGGGGAAATAACTACGAGCAGTACTTC	CASSLRGNNYEQYF
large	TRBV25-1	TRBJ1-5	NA	TGTGCCAGCAGTGAGGGGCTGTCTGGCGGCAATCAGCCCCAGCATTTT	CASSEGLSGGNQPQHF
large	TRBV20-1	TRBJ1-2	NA	TGCAGTGCAACTCATGACACCGACTATGGCTACACCTTC	CSATHDTDYGYTF
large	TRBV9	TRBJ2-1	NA	TGTGCCAGCAGCTTTCGGGCCCTATCGGAGCAGTTCTTC	CASSFRALSEQFF
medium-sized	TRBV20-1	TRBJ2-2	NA	TGCAGTGCTAGAGAGAGCGTCCGGGCCTCGAACACCGGGGAGCTGTTTTTT	CSARESVRASNTGELFF
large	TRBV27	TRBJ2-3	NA	TGTGCCAGCAGCCGGACGACCGCCTATACGCAGTATTTT	CASSRTTAYTQYF
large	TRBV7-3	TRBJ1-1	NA	TGTGCCAGCAGCCCTGAGGAGAGAATTGAAGCTTTCTTT	CASSPEERIEAFF
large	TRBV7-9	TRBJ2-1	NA	TGTGCCAGCAGCCCCTGGGGGGGACAGAGAACCTACAATGAGCAGTTCTTC	CASSPWGGQRTYNEQFF
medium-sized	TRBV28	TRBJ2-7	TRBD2	TGTGCCAGCAGAAGTGGAAGCGGGAGGGCCTCCCTTTACGAGCAGTACTTC	CASRSGSGRASLYEQYF
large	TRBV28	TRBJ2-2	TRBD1	TGTGCCAGCAGTTTAGGGACAGTGAACACCGGGGAGCTGTTTTTT	CASSLGTVNTGELFF
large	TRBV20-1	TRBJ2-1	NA	TGCAGTGCCTCCGGGGGCAATGAGCAGTTCTTC	CSASGGNEQFF